At least ten counts were recorded for the clone carrying this TCR beta chain. Antigen unknown. This sample stems from a study of human T cells and chemical hapten exposure. Study-level information: Enrolled patients were predominantly female and had alopecia areata, totalis or universalis.

General observations from the study: Counts of expanded TCRs at PT1 were positively correlated with patch test score.

Documented time point: patch test 1, 2 weeks after DPC sensitization. Described treatment: therapeutic diphenylcyclopropenone sensitization with weekly scalp DPC. The authors' total RNA extraction used unfractionated whole blood. The CDR3 sequence is 15 residues long. Per the germline V gene, CDR1 is SQVTM and CDR2 is ANQGSEA. J was trimmed by 6 bases and V by 1 base; bases with no gene match: 11. Using its own MiXCR run on the RACE reads, TCRdb lists one record per CDR3 protein. The data contain over 35,000 distinct CDR3 sequences, around 3.8% of them seen just once; the ten biggest clones take up approximately 24%.

This TCR derives from a man aged 50-60 years with alopecia areata. Some clones in this sample may be carry-over from other donors' samples. The rearrangement links TRBV29-1 to TRBJ2-7, with 8 nucleotides matching TRBD2. The material was whole blood, obtained in connection with sensitization to the hapten diphenylcyclopropenone (DPC). The CDR3 loop is CSVEGGRVSGVEQYF. In DNA, the CDR3 is TGCAGCGTTGAAGGAGGGAGGGTTAGCGGGGTCGAGCAGTACTTC.